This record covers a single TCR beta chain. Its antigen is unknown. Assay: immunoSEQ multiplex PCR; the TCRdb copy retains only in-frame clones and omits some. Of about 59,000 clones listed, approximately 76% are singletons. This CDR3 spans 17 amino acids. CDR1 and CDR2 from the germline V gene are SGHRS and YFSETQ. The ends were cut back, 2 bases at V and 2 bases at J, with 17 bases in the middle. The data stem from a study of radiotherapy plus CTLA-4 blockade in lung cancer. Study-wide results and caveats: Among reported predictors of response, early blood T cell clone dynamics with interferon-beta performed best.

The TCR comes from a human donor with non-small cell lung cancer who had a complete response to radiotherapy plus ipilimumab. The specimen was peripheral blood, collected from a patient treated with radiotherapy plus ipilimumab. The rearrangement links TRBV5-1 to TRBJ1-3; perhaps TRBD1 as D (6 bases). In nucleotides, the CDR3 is TGCGCCAGCAGCTTAATACCCCAGGGGATCGCTGGAAACACCATATATTTT. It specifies CASSLIPQGIAGNTIYF.